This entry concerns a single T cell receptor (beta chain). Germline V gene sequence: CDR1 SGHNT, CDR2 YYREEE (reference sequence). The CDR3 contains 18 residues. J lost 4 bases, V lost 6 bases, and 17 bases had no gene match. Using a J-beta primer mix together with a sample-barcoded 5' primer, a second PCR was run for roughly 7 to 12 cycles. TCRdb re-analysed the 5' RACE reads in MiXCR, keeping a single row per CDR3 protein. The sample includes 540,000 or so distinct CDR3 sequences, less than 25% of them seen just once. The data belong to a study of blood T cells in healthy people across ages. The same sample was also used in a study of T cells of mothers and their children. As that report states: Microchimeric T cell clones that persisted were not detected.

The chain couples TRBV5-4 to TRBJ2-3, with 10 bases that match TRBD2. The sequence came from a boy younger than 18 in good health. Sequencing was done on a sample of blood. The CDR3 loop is CASIPTLSSGGDADTQYF. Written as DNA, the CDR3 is TGTGCCAGCATCCCGACCCTGTCTAGCGGGGGTGATGCAGATACGCAGTATTTT.